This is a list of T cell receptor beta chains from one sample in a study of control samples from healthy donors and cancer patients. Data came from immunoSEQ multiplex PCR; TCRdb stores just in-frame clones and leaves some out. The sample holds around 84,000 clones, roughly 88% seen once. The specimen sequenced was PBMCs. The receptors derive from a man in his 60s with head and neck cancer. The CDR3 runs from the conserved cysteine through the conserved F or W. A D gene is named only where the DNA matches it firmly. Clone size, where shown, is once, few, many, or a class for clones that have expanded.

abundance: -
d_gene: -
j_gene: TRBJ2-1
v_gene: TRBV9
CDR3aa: CASTPGVPGYNEQFF
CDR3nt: TGTGCCAGCACCCCCGGGGTCCCTGGGTACAATGAGCAGTTCTTC

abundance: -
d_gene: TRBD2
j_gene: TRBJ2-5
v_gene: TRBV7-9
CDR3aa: CAGRLAGEETQYF
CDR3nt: TGTGCCGGCAGACTAGCGGGAGAAGAGACCCAGTACTTC

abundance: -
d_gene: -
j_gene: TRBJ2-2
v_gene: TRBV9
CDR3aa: CASSVGSVPNTGELFF
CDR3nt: TGTGCCAGCAGCGTAGGTAGCGTTCCGAACACCGGGGAGCTGTTTTTT

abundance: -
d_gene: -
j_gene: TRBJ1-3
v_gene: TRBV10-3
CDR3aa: CAISARGLPGNTIYF
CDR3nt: TGTGCCATCAGTGCCAGGGGTCTTCCCGGAAACACCATATATTTT

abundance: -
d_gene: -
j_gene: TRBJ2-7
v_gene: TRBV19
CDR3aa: CASSDRHSYEQYF
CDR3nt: TGTGCCAGTAGCGACAGACACTCCTACGAGCAGTACTTC

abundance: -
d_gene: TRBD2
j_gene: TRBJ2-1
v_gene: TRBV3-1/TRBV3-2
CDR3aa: CASSLRDYRYNEQFF
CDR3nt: TGTGCCAGCAGCCTTCGGGACTACCGTTACAATGAGCAGTTCTTC

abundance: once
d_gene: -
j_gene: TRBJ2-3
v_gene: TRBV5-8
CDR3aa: CASSYGRRISRDTQYF
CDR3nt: TGTGCCAGCAGCTACGGCCGGAGGATCTCAAGAGATACGCAGTATTTT

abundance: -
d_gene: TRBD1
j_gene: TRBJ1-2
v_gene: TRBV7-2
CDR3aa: CASSLARGLANYGYTF
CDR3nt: TGTGCCAGCAGCTTAGCGAGGGGGCTCGCTAACTATGGCTACACCTTC

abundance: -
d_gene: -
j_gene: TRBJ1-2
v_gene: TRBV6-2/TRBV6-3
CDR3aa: CASSYLGRSVNGYTF
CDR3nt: TGTGCCAGCAGTTACCTCGGGCGGTCCGTCAATGGCTACACCTTC

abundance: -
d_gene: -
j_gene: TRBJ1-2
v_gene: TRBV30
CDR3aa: CAWTLQGNGYTF
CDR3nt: TGTGCCTGGACCCTACAGGGAAATGGCTACACCTTC

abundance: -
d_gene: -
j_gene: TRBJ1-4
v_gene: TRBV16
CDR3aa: CASSQSDRSNEKLFF
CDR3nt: TGTGCCAGCAGCCAATCGGACAGATCTAATGAAAAACTGTTTTTT

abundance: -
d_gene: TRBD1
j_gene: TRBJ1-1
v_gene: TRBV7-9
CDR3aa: CASGEGGFTEAFF
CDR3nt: TGTGCCAGCGGCGAAGGGGGCTTCACTGAAGCTTTCTTT

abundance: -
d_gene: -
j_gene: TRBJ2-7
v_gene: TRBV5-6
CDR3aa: CASSLYGEQYF
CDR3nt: TGTGCCAGCAGCTTGTACGGGGAGCAGTACTTC

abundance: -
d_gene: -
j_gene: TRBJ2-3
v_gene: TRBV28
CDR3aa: CASSSALGTDTQYF
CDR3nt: TGTGCCAGCAGTTCGGCCCTGGGCACAGATACGCAGTATTTT

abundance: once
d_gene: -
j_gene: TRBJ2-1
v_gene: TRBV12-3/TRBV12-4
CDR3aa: CATGGGGYEQFF
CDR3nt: TGTGCCACCGGGGGAGGGGGATATGAGCAGTTCTTC

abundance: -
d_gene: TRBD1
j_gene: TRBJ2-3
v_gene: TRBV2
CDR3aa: CASRGQSTDTQYF
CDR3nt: TGTGCCAGCAGGGGACAGAGCACAGATACGCAGTATTTT

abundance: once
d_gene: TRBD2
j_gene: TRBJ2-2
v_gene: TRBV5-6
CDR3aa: CASSLTRGGRASGELFF
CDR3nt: TGTGCCAGCAGCTTGACGCGGGGCGGGAGGGCCTCCGGGGAGCTGTTTTTT

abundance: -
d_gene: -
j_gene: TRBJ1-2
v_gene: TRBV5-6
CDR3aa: CASSIFTVYGYTF
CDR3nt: TGTGCCAGCAGCATCTTCACGGTCTATGGCTACACCTTC